This T cell receptor (beta chain) was sequenced in a study of cytomegalovirus exposure and HLA in healthy donors. PCR was performed using 60 Vbeta and 13 Jbeta primers. Profiling relied on immunoSEQ multiplex PCR, and the TCRdb table lists in-frame clones only, not all of them. The repertoire includes 150,000 to 200,000 clones, 80% of them detected once, and roughly 4.5% sits in the top ten. In this sample, this clone turned up a few times. The sequence derives from a woman aged 50 to 60 in good health and CMV-seropositive. Sequenced sample: PBMCs.

The DNA of the CDR3 is TGTGCCAGCAGTGAGGACAGGGGGCGGAGGGGTGAAAAACTGTTTTTT. Protein product: CASSEDRGRRGEKLFF. The chain links TRBV2 to TRBJ1-4; 11 bases map to TRBD1. Germline V gene lookup returns CDR1 SNHLY and CDR2 FYNNEI. This CDR3 contains 16 residues. The ends lost 3 bases at V and 7 bases at J; junction bases unmatched: 7.